This passage covers 18 T cell receptor beta chains from one sample sequenced in a study of patients and donors after allogeneic stem cell transplantation (TCRdb year 2020). Libraries were constructed by RT-PCR. TCRdb lists the instrument as NextSeq 550. TCRdb reprocessing: public reads trimmed at Q25 with fastp, clones called with MiXCR, in-frame beta chains kept. Rows matching on CDR3 protein sequence are summarized as one entry with the most common DNA and genes. The sample yields approximately 700 distinct CDR3 sequences; 0.65% to 0.95% were counted once. Of the sample, 46% is held by the ten largest clones. The sequencing sample was made of blood, either unsorted or a sorted T cell fraction (not recorded which). The origin of the receptors is a human donor who was either an allogeneic HSCT recipient or a stem cell or donor lymphocyte infusion donor (not recorded which). It is not recorded whose cells these are; they may come from a transplant donor.

This clonotype is medium-sized in the sample. Here the CDR3 DNA reads TGTGCCAGCAGCTTAAGTTTAGGGACTCACTATGGCTACACCTTC. It yields the protein CASSLSLGTHYGYTF. The gene calls are TRBV7-8 and TRBJ1-2; D may be TRBD1 (5 bases). The CDR3 has 15 amino acids. Germline CDR1 SGHVS, CDR2 FQNEAQ. V lost 2 bases to trimming and J lost 3 bases, with 13 bases between them.

By share, this clonotype ranks as medium-sized (0.01 to 0.1%). The J gene is TRBJ2-3, the V gene TRBV25-1; 10 bases match TRBD2. V gave up 3 bases and J gave up 3 bases; unmatched junction bases: 3. The germline V gene encodes CDR1 MGHDK and CDR2 SYGVNS. The CDR3 has 15 amino acids. Here the CDR3 DNA reads TGTGCCAGCAGTGAGCTAGCGGGAGAAACAGATACGCAGTATTTT. It is translated as CASSELAGETDTQYF.

This clonotype is labeled medium-sized. The chain recombines TRBV7-9 with TRBJ2-3; perhaps TRBD2 as D (7 bases). V was pared by 5 bases and J by 3 bases, with 21 bases between. Germline V CDR1 and CDR2: SEHNR, FQNEAQ (reference sequence). The CDR3 is 17 residues long. CDR3 in DNA: TGTGCCAGCAGCCCCCCTGGGGGGCGGGAGTTGACAGATACGCAGTATTTT. Translation: CASSPPGGRELTDTQYF. Full variable domain (rest looked up from reference TRBV7-9 and TRBJ2-3): DTGVSQNPRHKITKRGQNVTFRCDPISEHNRLYWYRQTLGQGPEFLTYFQNEAQLEKSRLLSDRFSAERPKGSFSTLEIQRTEQGDSAMYLCASSPPGGRELTDTQYFGPGTRLTVL.

This clonotype is categorized as large. V gene TRBV3-1 combines with J gene TRBJ2-7; D is possibly TRBD2 (5 bases). The V end lost 1 base, the J end lost 2 bases, and 9 bases lay between the germline ends. The V gene's germline CDR1 is LGHDT and CDR2 YNNKEL (reference sequence). The CDR3 has 14 amino acids. The CDR3 DNA is TGTGCCAGCAGCCAAGGGCGGGCCGCCTACGAGCAGTACTTC. It specifies CASSQGRAAYEQYF.

This clonotype is classed as medium-sized. This chain connects TRBV6-2 or TRBV6-3 to TRBJ2-1, with unresolved D. The V gene's germline CDR1 is MNHEY and CDR2 SVGEGT. CDR3 length: 13 amino acids. Trimming took off 7 bases at V and 0 bases at J, with 7 bases between the two ends. In DNA form, the CDR3 reads TGTGCCAGCACTACTCGCTCCTACAATGAGCAGTTCTTC. Its translation: CASTTRSYNEQFF.

By share, this clonotype ranks as medium-sized. One end of the junction varies from germline; a read error may be responsible. The rearrangement links TRBV12-3 or TRBV12-4 to TRBJ2-7; maybe TRBD1 (6 bases). CDR3 size: 15 residues. The CDR3: CASSLGQQFPYEQYF. In nucleotides, the CDR3 is TGTGCCAGCAGCTTAGGACAGCAATTTCCCTACGAGCAGTACTTC.

This clonotype is termed medium-sized. J is TRBJ2-1 and V is TRBV4-3, with TRBD2 identical over 11 bases. Germline assignment: CDR1 LGHNA and CDR2 YSLEER. The CDR3 has 16 residues. V lost 0 bases, J lost 4 bases, and 2 bases stayed unmatched. The CDR3 is CASSQERTSGYNEQFF. The CDR3 bases are TGCGCCAGCAGCCAAGAAAGGACTAGCGGGTACAATGAGCAGTTCTTC.

This clonotype is medium-sized within its sample. The rearrangement joins TRBV5-5 to TRBJ1-6; D ambiguous. V shed 5 bases and J shed 7 bases, with 7 bases lying between them. The CDR3 is made up of 12 amino acids. Looked up from germline, CDR1 is SGHKS and CDR2 is YYEKEE (reference sequence). The CDR3 nucleotides are TGTGCCAGCAGAAGGTTGAATTCACCCCTCCACTTT. Residues: CASRRLNSPLHF.

By share, this clonotype ranks as medium-sized. The chain uses TRBV20-1 and TRBJ2-1; weak D call: TRBD1 (6 bases). V was cut by 5 bases and J by 3 bases, with 11 bases left in between. This CDR3 contains 13 residues. Germline V gives CDR1 DFQATT, CDR2 SNEGSKA (reference sequence). CDR3 nucleotides: TGCAGTGCTTTCGGGACAAACTACAATGAGCAGTTCTTC. This gives the protein CSAFGTNYNEQFF.

This clonotype is medium-sized (0.01 to 0.1%). J is TRBJ2-7 and V is TRBV4-2; 9 bases are a match to TRBD2. Germline V gene sequence: CDR1 LGHNA, CDR2 YNFKEQ. The CDR3 length is 16 residues. The junction had 5 bases not matched to a gene; V was cut back by 0 bases and J by 2 bases. CDR3 sequence reads: CASSQESSGIAYEQYF. CDR3 nucleotide sequence: TGTGCCAGCAGCCAAGAGTCTAGCGGGATAGCCTACGAGCAGTACTTC.

By share of the sample, this clonotype is large. CDR3 in DNA: TGTGCCAGCAGTGCCTGGAGCACCTCCTACGAGCAGTACTTC. It encodes CASSAWSTSYEQYF. J is TRBJ2-7 and V is TRBV27; no clear D gene. The germline V gene has CDR1 MNHEY and CDR2 SMNVEV (reference sequence). The CDR3 extends over 14 amino acids. V was clipped by 5 bases and J by 0 bases, with 11 bases between them.

By proportion, this clonotype is medium-sized. This rearrangement joins TRBV28 to TRBJ1-1; D may be TRBD1 (6 bases). This CDR3 is built from 15 residues. CDR1 and CDR2 (germline): MDHEN, SYDVKM. V was shortened by 7 bases and J by 2 bases, with 17 bases between the two germline ends. The CDR3 DNA is TGTGCCAGCAATAGTCCTCGGGACATTAACACTGAAGCTTTCTTT. Translated: CASNSPRDINTEAFF.

This clonotype is judged large. The rearrangement uses TRBV7-2 and TRBJ1-2; 9 nucleotides align to TRBD1. Per the germline V gene, CDR1 is SGHTA and CDR2 is FQGNSA. J lost 5 bases, V lost 5 bases, and 9 bases had no gene match. The CDR3 runs to 15 residues. The CDR3 DNA reads as TGTGCCAGCAGCCCTCAGGGGACAGGGAAATATGGCTACACCTTC. Translation gives CASSPQGTGKYGYTF.

Sample share makes this clonotype medium-sized (0.01 to 0.1%). The chain carries TRBV5-1 and TRBJ2-1, with 11 bases fitting TRBD2. The V gene end was trimmed by 5 bases and the J gene end by 8 bases; junction bases not matched to a gene: 9. This CDR3 is 15 amino acids long. The germline gives CDR1 SGHRS, CDR2 YFSETQ. In DNA, the CDR3 is TGCGCCAGCAGGCTAGCGGGAGGAAGTTTCGATGAGCAGTTCTTC. Protein sequence: CASRLAGGSFDEQFF.

This clonotype is deemed medium-sized. The rearrangement links TRBV20-1 to TRBJ2-1; no reliable D call. Germline loops: CDR1 DFQATT, CDR2 SNEGSKA (reference sequence). CDR3 length: 11 residues. V was shortened by 3 bases and J by 4 bases, with 4 bases between the two germline ends. The CDR3: CSASRYNEQFF. CDR3 coding DNA: TGCAGTGCTAGTCGGTACAATGAGCAGTTCTTC.

This clonotype ranks as medium-sized (0.01 to 0.1%). This chain links TRBV27 with TRBJ2-7; TRBD2 aligns across 8 bases. This CDR3 has 13 residues. The V gene end was trimmed by 5 bases and the J gene end by 6 bases; junction bases not matched to a gene: 6. The germline gives CDR1 MNHEY, CDR2 SMNVEV (reference sequence). The CDR3 DNA follows: TGTGCCAGCAGTATCCGACTAGCGAGCGAGCAGTACTTC. Encoded protein: CASSIRLASEQYF.

This clonotype is medium-sized in the sample. The genes are TRBV27 and TRBJ2-7; D not certain. Trimming stripped 5 bases from V and 3 bases from J, with 11 bases between. The CDR3 sequence is 13 residues long. From germline, CDR1 is MNHEY and CDR2 SMNVEV (reference sequence). The CDR3 bases are TGTGCCAGCAGTCTCCGGCCACACTACGAGCAGTACTTC. It yields the protein CASSLRPHYEQYF.

By sample fraction, this clonotype is medium-sized. This chain connects TRBV15 to TRBJ1-1; TRBD1 agrees at 8 bases. CDR3 size: 14 residues. CDR1 and CDR2 (germline): LNHNV, YYDKDF (reference sequence). The J segment lost 3 bases and the V segment lost 3 bases, leaving 3 bases of the junction unmatched. In DNA, the CDR3 is TGTGCCACCAGCAGGGACAGGGAGTACACTGAAGCTTTCTTT. Translation gives CATSRDREYTEAFF.